The T cell receptor beta chain described here comes from a study of T cell responses to AZD1222 COVID-19 vaccine. This clone was found a few times. Profiling relied on immunoSEQ multiplex PCR, and the TCRdb table lists in-frame clones only, not all of them. Among around 170,000 clones listed, over 90% were seen once. With V trimmed by 3 bases and J by 4 bases, 4 bases remained unmatched. Per the germline V gene, CDR1 is SGHNT and CDR2 is YYREEE (reference sequence). The CDR3 is 16 residues long. This chain connects TRBV5-4 to TRBJ2-2; 12 nucleotides line up with TRBD1. Material: peripheral blood, obtained 28 days after the second AZD1222 dose. The receptor was derived from an adult who received the AZD1222 COVID-19 vaccine. The CDR3 loop is CASSSGQGARTGELFF. CDR3 coding DNA: TGTGCCAGCAGCTCGGGACAGGGGGCGCGCACCGGGGAGCTGTTTTTT.